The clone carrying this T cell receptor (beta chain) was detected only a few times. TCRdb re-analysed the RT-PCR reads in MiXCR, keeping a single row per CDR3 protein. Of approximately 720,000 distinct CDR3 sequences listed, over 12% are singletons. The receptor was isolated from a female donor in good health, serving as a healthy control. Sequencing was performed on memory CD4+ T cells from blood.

The chain's CDR3 is CSVEVAGGRRETQYF. The CDR3 DNA is TGCAGCGTTGAAGTGGCGGGAGGTCGGAGGGAGACCCAGTACTTC. The chain is built from TRBV29-1 and TRBJ2-5; 8 nucleotides agree with TRBD2. The V segment lost 1 base and the J segment 5 bases; nucleotides outside the gene matches: 9. The CDR3 runs to 15 residues. Germline V gives CDR1 SQVTM, CDR2 ANQGSEA. Drawing the rest from reference TRBV29-1 and TRBJ2-5, the complete variable domain is SAVISQKPSRDICQRGTSLTIQCQVDSQVTMMFWYRQQPGQSLTLIATANQGSEATYESGFVIDKFPISRPNLTFSTLTVSNMSPEDSSIYLCSVEVAGGRRETQYFGPGTRLLVL.